The present T cell receptor (beta chain) was sequenced within a study of identical twins (dated by TCRdb to 2016 to 2017). In terms of the full investigation: The study deep-sequenced TCR alpha and beta repertoires from monozygotic twins, unrelated adults of various ages and cord blood to test whether fetal clonotypes persist. To rule out contamination, the twin experiments were replicated at different times with different library preparation protocols. The study at large found these results: Zero-insertion analyses could be partly confounded by invariant T cells such as MAIT and iNKT, although diverse VJ usage argued against such confounding for most clonotypes. Compared with coincidental sharing between unrelated individuals, an excess of low generation-probability sequences was observed among out-of-frame TCR alpha sequences shared between twins. Recombination models systematically underestimated out-of-frame TCR alpha sharing in monozygotic twins but agreed with sharing between unrelated individuals. Abundant cord blood beta clonotypes carried fewer insertions; young adult naive repertoires showed a weaker similar trend, while memory repertoires showed none. Because the same donors could not be followed over many years, the conclusions relied on cross-sectional statistical analysis. A weaker excess of twin sharing was found in beta out-of-frame sequences because the signal-to-noise ratio was lowered by fewer shared sequences.

Of note for this clonotype: The target of this receptor is not known. No much larger clone is present one base from it, and per-base qualities are unavailable.

Receptor libraries were prepared by 5' RACE. Sequencing was performed on an Illumina HiSeq 2000. A universal primer binding site was added through template switching, and the final cDNA carried a unique molecular identifier so that TCR cDNA molecules could be counted accurately. First-strand cDNA for TCR alpha and beta chains was synthesized from specific primers in the conserved constant-segment region. Each cDNA library was double barcoded, with a SMART-Mk sample barcode plus Illumina barcodes, to control for contamination. TruSeq adapter sequences and Illumina sample barcodes were added in two successive PCR steps. The TCR alpha and beta cDNA libraries were sequenced on the Illumina HiSeq platform using custom primers. The authors' analysis ran thus. Raw reads were processed with MiGEC to extract unique molecular identifiers, and MiXCR was used to determine CDR3 positions. Recombination models were inferred per individual with the repgenHMM and IGoR tools using an EM algorithm. Shared clonotypes were analyzed with the tcR package in R, and sharing was normalized by the product of cloneset sizes. To study raw recombination free of thymic and clonal selection effects, out-of-frame nonproductive sequences were analyzed. The public reads were reprocessed in TCRdb via fastp at Q25 and MiXCR, keeping in-frame beta chains. Rows merge per CDR3 protein into single entries with the most common DNA and genes. TCRdb assigned the V and J calls; the authors' analysis was not used. This sample is represented by approximately 690,000 distinct CDR3 sequences; 6.1% of them were singletons. Under 2% of the sample is held by the ten biggest clonotypes.

As encoded in the germline V gene (reference sequence), CDR1 is LNHNV while CDR2 is YYDKDF. From the cysteine up to the phenylalanine, the CDR3 has a length of 15 residues. The sequence is cut down to CDR3 DNA, 45 bases in frame from base 1. At the junction V is shortened by 3 bases and J by 9 bases; bases outside the gene matches: 4. Only healthy Caucasian donors were included. The researchers also sequenced three unrelated adults who were not twins: a male aged 18 to 29, a male aged 50 to 59, and a female aged 50 to 59. Miltenyi CD45RO+ enrichment and human naive T-cell isolation kits were used to isolate memory (CD45RO+) and naive T cells from PBMC.

Sequences were obtained from naive T cells sorted from blood. The intended sense of this specimen's cell subset or site label: cells isolated with a human naive T-cell isolation kit. This TCR was sampled from a man younger than 35 in good health. This sequence uses TRBV15 and TRBJ2-1, and 14 junction bases match TRBD2. The sequence in DNA is TGTGCCACCAGCAGTTCCGGACTAGCGGGAGGTGAGCAGTTCTTC. Its translation reads: CATSSSGLAGGEQFF.